This T cell receptor beta chain was observed in a study of memory CD4+ T cells and cytomegalovirus serostatus. Overall study findings and caveats: CMV serostatus prediction reached median AUC 0.95, or 0.91 with US-trained model.

Notes on this clone: The antigen remains undetermined.

The CDR3 loop spans 15 amino acids. Trimming left V 2 bases short and J 2 bases short, with 11 bases between. Per germline, CDR1 SEHNR and CDR2 FQNEAQ (reference sequence). Authors' processing steps: After removing out-of-frame reads, over 2 million distinct TCRbeta sequences remained. The assay was immunoSEQ multiplex PCR, and TCRdb's table has in-frame clones only and misses some. Clonal size and the V and J genes are those of that table, whereas D and trimming came from the DNA. Of 25,000 to 35,000 clones detected, around 72% appear once; the ten largest clones hold 0.68%. Single viable CD3+CD4+CD8-CD45RO+ cells were sorted as the memory CD4+ T cells.

The sequenced material came from memory CD4+ T cells from blood. The clonotype comes from an adult in good health and CMV-seronegative. The rearrangement uses TRBV7-9 and TRBJ2-3; maybe TRBD2 (7 bases). The CDR3 protein is CASSLRGGYTDTQYF. CDR3 in DNA: TGTGCCAGCAGCTTAAGGGGGGGGTACACAGATACGCAGTATTTT. Combining the CDR3 with reference TRBV7-9 and TRBJ2-3 gives the whole variable domain DTGVSQNPRHKITKRGQNVTFRCDPISEHNRLYWYRQTLGQGPEFLTYFQNEAQLEKSRLLSDRFSAERPKGSFSTLEIQRTEQGDSAMYLCASSLRGGYTDTQYFGPGTRLTVL.